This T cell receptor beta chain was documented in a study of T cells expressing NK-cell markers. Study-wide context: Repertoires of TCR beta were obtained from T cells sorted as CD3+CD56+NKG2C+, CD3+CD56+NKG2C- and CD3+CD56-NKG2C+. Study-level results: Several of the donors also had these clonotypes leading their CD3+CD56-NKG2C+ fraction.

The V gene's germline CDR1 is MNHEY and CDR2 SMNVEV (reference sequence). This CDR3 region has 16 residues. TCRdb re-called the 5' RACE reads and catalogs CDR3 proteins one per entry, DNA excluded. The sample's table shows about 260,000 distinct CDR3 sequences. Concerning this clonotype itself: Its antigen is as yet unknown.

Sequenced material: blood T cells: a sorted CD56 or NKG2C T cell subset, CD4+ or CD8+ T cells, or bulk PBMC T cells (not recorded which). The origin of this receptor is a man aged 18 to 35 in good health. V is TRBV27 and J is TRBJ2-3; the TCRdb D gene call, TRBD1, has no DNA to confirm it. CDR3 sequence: CASSAAPGGGTDTQYF.